This TCR beta chain came from a study of T cell repertoires in cytomegalovirus infection. Study-wide results and limits: HLA-C-restricted, CMV-specific TCR beta clonotypes were dominant ex vivo.

CDR3 size: 13 residues. The V gene lost 1 base and the J gene lost 4 bases, with 8 bases spanning the gap. Per germline, CDR1 SGHVS and CDR2 FNYEAQ. Details on this clonotype: What it binds is unknown.

TCRdb independently ran MiXCR on the reads; one entry per CDR3 protein. The repertoire holds over 250,000 distinct CDR3 sequences, with roughly 26% as singletons. The J gene is TRBJ2-7, the V gene TRBV7-6; D unresolved. The material sequenced was PBMCs. This TCR came from a human donor in good health (CMV status not recorded). Some clones in this sample may be carry-over from other donors' samples. CDR3 amino acids: CASSLESRYEQYF. The CDR3 DNA follows: TGTGCCAGCAGCTTAGAATCCAGATACGAGCAGTACTTC. The full variable domain, in which reference TRBV7-6 and TRBJ2-7 provide the parts outside the CDR3, is GAGVSQSPRYKVTKRGQDVALRCDPISGHVSLYWYRQALGQGPEFLTYFNYEAQQDKSGLPNDRFSAERPEGSISTLTIQRTEQRDSAMYRCASSLESRYEQYFGPGTRLTVT.